The 10 T cell receptor beta chains in this list originate from one sample, sequenced in a study of blood T cell repertoires in COVID-19. The method was immunoSEQ multiplex PCR; TCRdb's version includes in-frame clones alone and lacks a portion of them. The repertoire holds under 250,000 clones, with around nine tenths as singletons. The sequenced sample consisted of peripheral blood. The receptor source for this set is a woman aged 55-69 years who had recovered from COVID-19.

This clone was recorded once. V usage is TRBV6-5 and J usage is TRBJ1-3, with D uncertain. This CDR3 is 11 amino acids long. Germline V gene lookup returns CDR1 MNHEY and CDR2 SVGAGI. V lost 7 bases and J lost 3, with 4 bases in between. CDR3 in DNA: TGTGCCAGCACTTTTGGAAACACCATATATTTT. Protein: CASTFGNTIYF.

J is TRBJ2-2 and V is TRBV6-2 or TRBV6-3, with D possibly being TRBD1 (6 bases). CDR1 MNHEY and CDR2 SVGEGT come from the germline V gene. CDR3 length: 18 amino acids. V lost 3 bases and J lost 4, with 21 bases in between. CDR3 in DNA: TGTGCCAGCAGTTATGACCCGGACAGCACTACGGGCACCGGGGAGCTGTTTTTT. This encodes CASSYDPDSTTGTGELFF.

This sequence joins TRBV9 and TRBJ1-2, with D possibly matching TRBD1 (5 bases). CDR1 is SGDLS and CDR2 is YYNGEE in the germline V gene. Trimming pared 1 base from V and 1 base from J, leaving 11 bases between. This CDR3 is built from 15 residues. For the CDR3, the DNA is TGTGCCAGCAGCGTATTCGGGGGTTATAACTATGGCTACACCTTC. Translating gives CASSVFGGYNYGYTF.

The CDR3 coding sequence is TGTGCCAGCAGCACCCGAGGACTAGCGGGGGGCCCTACCGAACCCGAGCAGTACTTC. It codes for CASSTRGLAGGPTEPEQYF. The chain couples TRBV3-1 (or the pseudogene TRBV3-2) to TRBJ2-7, with 14 bases aligning to TRBD2. This CDR3 spans 19 amino acids. The germline gives CDR1 LGHDT, CDR2 YNNKEL (reference sequence). Trimming took 5 bases from V and 6 from J; bases not matched to a gene: 18.

The genes are TRBV19 and TRBJ2-2; no definite D call. Trimming took off 1 base at V and 4 bases at J, with 7 bases between the two ends. The germline V gene encodes CDR1 LNHDA and CDR2 SQIVND (reference sequence). The CDR3 has 14 amino acids. The CDR3 bases are TGTGCCAGTAGTATAGGTCCAGTCACCGGGGAGCTGTTTTTT. Residues: CASSIGPVTGELFF.

CDR3 protein: CASSTRTGNIETQYF. The CDR3 DNA follows: TGTGCCAGCAGCACCCGGACAGGGAACATAGAGACCCAGTACTTC. The chain uses TRBV9 and TRBJ2-5; 8 nucleotides match TRBD1. The CDR3 covers 15 residues. Germline CDR1 reads SGDLS; CDR2 reads YYNGEE. The V gene end was trimmed by 4 bases and the J gene end by 4 bases; junction bases not matched to a gene: 9.

The CDR3 sequence: CASAGRPGGQYF. In DNA, the CDR3 is TGTGCCAGCGCGGGAAGGCCAGGAGGGCAGTACTTC. The chain has TRBV7-9 and TRBJ2-7; tentatively, D is TRBD2 (6 bases). The germline gives CDR1 SEHNR, CDR2 FQNEAQ (reference sequence). There are 12 residues in the CDR3. V was pared by 8 bases and J by 9 bases, with 17 bases between.

In its sample, this clone was seen once. The chain employs TRBV28 and TRBJ2-5; the D gene is possibly TRBD1 (6 bases). The CDR3 is 13 amino acids. CDR1 MDHEN and CDR2 SYDVKM come from the germline V gene. The ends were cut back, 8 bases at V and 4 bases at J, with 14 bases in the middle. CDR3 amino acids: CASGKQGRETQYF. The CDR3 DNA is TGTGCCAGCGGAAAACAGGGTAGAGAGACCCAGTACTTC.

The V call is TRBV19, the J call TRBJ2-6, with 8 bases fitting TRBD1. Germline trimming cut 10 bases from V and 1 base from J; bases unmatched to any gene: 6. The CDR3 consists of 15 residues. Germline loops: CDR1 LNHDA, CDR2 SQIVND (reference sequence). CDR3 in amino acids: CATSGQGSGANVLTF. The CDR3 DNA sequence: TGTGCCACTTCCGGACAGGGTTCTGGGGCCAACGTCCTGACTTTC.

This clone was picked up a small number of times. The rearrangement joins TRBV3-1 (or the pseudogene TRBV3-2) to TRBJ2-7; perhaps TRBD2 as D (6 bases). The CDR3 contains 13 residues. Germline CDR1 and CDR2: LGHDT and YNNKEL (reference sequence). The V end lost 4 bases, the J end lost 5 bases, and 12 bases lay between the germline ends. The CDR3 sequence is CASSLRGTDEQYF. The CDR3 nucleotides are TGTGCCAGCAGCCTACGAGGGACTGACGAGCAGTACTTC.